This TCR beta chain was sequenced during a study of blood T cell repertoires in COVID-19. Study as a whole: Samples came from the United States, Italy and Spain, spanning acute and convalescent COVID-19. From T cells, B-cell-depleted T cells, or PBMCs came the material, which was cDNA or gDNA.

Germline V gene data show CDR1 as MNHEY and CDR2 as SMNVEV (reference sequence). V gave up 3 bases and J gave up 0 bases; unmatched junction bases: 5. There are 16 residues in the CDR3. In the original workflow: Reference gene primer amplification gave estimated nucleated cell counts. Sequencing used immunoSEQ multiplex PCR; TCRdb keeps in-frame clones, though not all of them. V and J calls and clone size are those listed in that table; D and trimming were worked out from the DNA. This table has around 200,000 clones, around nine tenths appearing once. The chain employs TRBV27 and TRBJ2-7; 10 bases are shared with TRBD2. Material for sequencing was peripheral blood. This TCR was recovered from a woman aged 18-29 years who had recovered from COVID-19. The CDR3 protein is CASSFSLAGVSYEQYF. The CDR3 DNA reads as TGTGCCAGCAGTTTCTCCCTAGCGGGGGTCTCCTACGAGCAGTACTTC.